The 14 T cell receptor beta chains below come from one sample, sequenced in a study of blood T cell repertoires in COVID-19. TCRdb keeps only in-frame clones here, not all; method: immunoSEQ multiplex PCR. The sample lists fewer than 180,000 clones; about 90% were seen once. The sample consisted of peripheral blood. Receptors were obtained from a woman in her sixties or seventies with active or convalescent COVID-19.

The rearrangement uses TRBV9 and TRBJ2-1, with TRBD2 matching 7 bases. The junction had 6 bases not matched to a gene; V was cut back by 1 base and J by 5 bases. The CDR3 has 15 amino acids. Germline loops: CDR1 SGDLS, CDR2 YYNGEE. CDR3 amino acids: CASSVIGGWNNEQFF. The CDR3 DNA sequence: TGTGCCAGCAGCGTAATCGGGGGGTGGAACAATGAGCAGTTCTTC.

The chain carries TRBV19 and TRBJ1-2; 10 bases agree with TRBD1. Per germline, CDR1 LNHDA and CDR2 SQIVND (reference sequence). V was clipped by 4 bases and J by 0 bases; unmatched bases: 14. The CDR3 has 19 residues. CDR3 region: CASSKSTGGPILANYGYTF. Written as DNA, the CDR3 is TGTGCCAGTAGTAAATCGACAGGGGGCCCAATCTTAGCTAACTATGGCTACACCTTC.

This clone was counted only a few times. The chain links TRBV4-3 to TRBJ1-1, with D possibly TRBD1 on 5 matching bases. Germline CDR1 is LGHNA and CDR2 is YSLEER. With 4 bases removed from V and 4 bases from J, the gap between germline ends came to 16 bases. The CDR3 consists of 15 residues. The CDR3 spells CASSPPRARGTEAFF. CDR3 coding DNA: TGCGCCAGCAGCCCTCCCAGGGCCCGAGGCACTGAAGCTTTCTTT.

The genes are TRBV18 and TRBJ1-2; 10 positions match TRBD1. J was trimmed by 0 bases and V by 5 bases; bases with no gene match: 9. The V gene's germline CDR1 is KGHSH and CDR2 LQKENI. There are 17 residues in the CDR3. The CDR3 DNA reads TGTGCCAGCTCAGCTGACCCGGGACAGGGGTCTAACTATGGCTACACCTTC. This sequence encodes CASSADPGQGSNYGYTF.

The rearrangement uses TRBV4-1 and TRBJ2-7; TRBD1 matches 8 bases. The germline gives CDR1 MGHRA, CDR2 YSYEKL. V trimming: 3 bases; J trimming: 6 bases; junction bases outside the gene matches: 22. The CDR3 contains 19 residues. The CDR3 DNA reads as TGCGCCAGCAGCCACTCGACAGGGGATTATTCAGATTACAGGGGCGAGCAGTACTTC. Amino acid sequence: CASSHSTGDYSDYRGEQYF.

This clone was found once. This rearrangement joins TRBV6-5 to TRBJ1-6, with D unresolved. The CDR3 totals 15 residues. Trimming left V 5 bases short and J 9 bases short, with 17 bases between. Germline lookup yields CDR1 MNHEY and CDR2 SVGAGI. The DNA for the CDR3 is TGTGCCAGCAGTACGCGCGGGCCTCGGAGTTCACCCCTCCACTTT. This sequence encodes CASSTRGPRSSPLHF.

V gene TRBV9 combines with J gene TRBJ1-2, with D maybe TRBD1 (5 bases). The V gene lost 0 bases and the J gene lost 4 bases, with 7 bases spanning the gap. This CDR3 spans 13 amino acids. Germline CDR1 and CDR2: SGDLS and YYNGEE. The CDR3 loop is CASSVDGAYGYTF. CDR3 sequence (DNA): TGTGCCAGCAGCGTAGATGGGGCCTATGGCTACACCTTC. The full variable domain, its missing parts supplied by reference TRBV9 and TRBJ1-2, is DSGVTQTPKHLITATGQRVTLRCSPRSGDLSVYWYQQSLDQGLQFLIQYYNGEERAKGNILERFSAQQFPDLHSELNLSSLELGDSALYFCASSVDGAYGYTFGSGTRLTVV.

The gene calls are TRBV7-2 and TRBJ2-1; 9 nucleotides align to TRBD2. V shed 7 bases and J 6 bases; nucleotides not matched to a gene: 10. The length of the CDR3 is 15 residues. Germline assignment: CDR1 SGHTA and CDR2 FQGNSA. The CDR3 sequence: CASTSNSGGRNEQFF. In DNA, the CDR3 is TGTGCCAGCACTTCAAATAGCGGGGGTCGCAATGAGCAGTTCTTC.

The table lists this clone with a count of one. The chain uses TRBV5-1 and TRBJ2-7; D possibly corresponds to TRBD1 (6 bases). Germline CDR1 reads SGHRS; CDR2 reads YFSETQ. The CDR3 loop spans 15 amino acids. V was trimmed by 0 bases and J by 4 bases, leaving 14 bases between them. The CDR3 is CASSLGQGSAYEQYF. Here the CDR3 DNA reads TGCGCCAGCAGCTTGGGGCAGGGGAGTGCTTACGAGCAGTACTTC.

The rearrangement uses TRBV9 and TRBJ1-2, with D tentatively TRBD1 (5 bases). Germline lookup yields CDR1 SGDLS and CDR2 YYNGEE. The CDR3 length is 13 residues. V dropped 4 bases and J dropped 6 bases, with 13 bases sitting between them. CDR3 DNA sequence: TGTGCCAGCAGCCTTCTTCAGGGTAATGGCTACACCTTC. Translating gives CASSLLQGNGYTF.

The rearrangement joins TRBV6-2 or TRBV6-3 to TRBJ2-7, with 13 bases matching TRBD2. This CDR3 is 14 amino acids long. The trim removed 6 bases at V and 12 bases at J, leaving 11 bases unmatched. Germline values: CDR1 MNHEY, CDR2 SVGEGT. The CDR3 reads CASSRGLAGPPGYF. The CDR3 coding sequence is TGTGCCAGCAGCAGGGGACTAGCGGGGCCGCCGGGGTACTTC.

The chain links TRBV7-6 to TRBJ2-5; 13 nucleotides match TRBD2. V shed 4 bases, J shed 1 base, and the junction held 6 bases outside the gene matches. CDR1 and CDR2 (germline): SGHVS, FNYEAQ. The CDR3 runs to 17 residues. The CDR3: CASSYETSGGAQETQYF. In DNA, the CDR3 is TGTGCCAGCAGCTATGAAACTAGCGGGGGGGCCCAAGAGACCCAGTACTTC.

This clone has just one count. This rearrangement joins TRBV6-5 to TRBJ1-2, with D possibly TRBD1 on 6 matching bases. The V gene's germline CDR1 is MNHEY and CDR2 SVGAGI. V dropped 7 bases and J dropped 2 bases, with 14 bases sitting between them. The CDR3 extends over 14 amino acids. CDR3: CASKKTGTNYGYTF. CDR3 DNA sequence: TGTGCCAGCAAAAAGACAGGAACAAACTATGGCTACACCTTC.

The rearrangement uses TRBV18 and TRBJ1-2; 9 bases line up with TRBD1. Germline CDR1 and CDR2: KGHSH and LQKENI. CDR3 size: 15 residues. The ends lost 6 bases at V and 5 bases at J; junction bases unmatched: 10. Here the CDR3 DNA reads TGTGCCAGCTCCTCCGGGACAGGGCTGGCATATGGCTACACCTTC. It codes for CASSSGTGLAYGYTF.